These 20 T cell receptor beta chains originate from one sample sequenced in a study of neurological immune-mediated disorders (dated by TCRdb to about 2019). The library was made by 5' RACE. Sequencing was performed on an Illumina HiSeq 2500. The public reads were run again by TCRdb, first through fastp at Q25 and then through MiXCR, and only productive beta chains were kept. Rows merge per CDR3 protein into single entries with the most common DNA and genes. The sample contains roughly 65,000 distinct CDR3 sequences, over 4% of them found a single time. The ten top clones hold roughly 2.7% of the sample. The sequencing sample was made of PBMCs. All receptors derive from a man aged 50 to 60 with multiple sclerosis.

This clonotype was seen many times. An end of the junction does not agree with germline; a read error may underlie this. The V and J genes are TRBV3-1 and TRBJ1-5; a possible D gene is TRBD1 (5 bases). The CDR3 runs 15 residues. The germline V gene has CDR1 LGHDT and CDR2 YNNKEL (reference sequence). CDR3 bases: TGTGCCAGCAGCCAAGGTGGCAGGGCCGTCGCATCCCAGAATTTT. Its translation: CASSQGGRAVASQNF. The full variable domain, in which reference TRBV3-1 and TRBJ1-5 provide the parts outside the CDR3, is DTAVSQTPKYLVTQMGNDKSIKCEQNLGHDTMYWYKQDSKKFLKIMFSYNNKELIINETVPNRFSPKSPDKAHLNLHINSLELGDSAVYFCASSQGGRAVASQNFGDGTRLSIL.

This clonotype came up many times. The chain employs TRBV7-9 and TRBJ1-2; D gene ambiguous. Trimming took 1 base from V and 5 from J, leaving 5 bases between them. The germline V gene has CDR1 SEHNR and CDR2 FQNEAQ (reference sequence). The CDR3 extends over 12 amino acids. CDR3 in amino acids: CASSLEAYGYTF. CDR3 in DNA: TGTGCCAGCAGCTTAGAGGCGTATGGCTACACCTTC.

This clonotype showed up many times. V usage is TRBV9 and J usage is TRBJ2-3; D not resolved. Germline CDR1 is SGDLS and CDR2 is YYNGEE. V dropped 1 base and J dropped 3 bases, with 6 bases sitting between them. The CDR3 consists of 13 residues. The CDR3 region is CASSVLTTDTQYF. For the CDR3, the DNA is TGTGCCAGCAGCGTACTCACTACAGATACGCAGTATTTT.

This clonotype was found many times. The V gene is TRBV5-1, the J gene TRBJ2-1; 9 bases are shared with TRBD1. CDR1 and CDR2 (germline): SGHRS, YFSETQ. Trimming cost V 2 bases and J 3 bases; bases outside gene matches: 3. The CDR3 extends over 15 amino acids. CDR3 protein: CASSLTGQGYNEQFF. The CDR3 coding sequence is TGCGCCAGCAGCTTAACGGGACAGGGCTACAATGAGCAGTTCTTC.

The J gene is TRBJ2-1, the V gene TRBV5-5, with 7 bases aligning to TRBD1. Germline V gene lookup returns CDR1 SGHKS and CDR2 YYEKEE (reference sequence). With V trimmed by 2 bases and J by 0 bases, 5 bases remained unmatched. This CDR3 contains 16 residues. The CDR3 loop reads CASSLEGAGSYNEQFF. The CDR3 nucleotides are TGTGCCAGCAGCTTAGAGGGGGCCGGCTCCTACAATGAGCAGTTCTTC. Full variable domain (outside the CDR3, taken from reference TRBV5-5 and TRBJ2-1): DAGVTQSPTHLIKTRGQQVTLRCSPISGHKSVSWYQQVLGQGPQFIFQYYEKEERGRGNFPDRFSARQFPNYSSELNVNALLLGDSALYLCASSLEGAGSYNEQFFGPGTRLTVL.

The table lists this clonotype with many counts. This chain uses TRBV15 with TRBJ2-3; D perhaps matches TRBD1 (6 bases). There are 14 residues in the CDR3. In germline, CDR1 is LNHNV, CDR2 YYDKDF (reference sequence). With 0 bases removed from V and 6 bases from J, the gap between germline ends came to 10 bases. CDR3 bases: TGTGCCACCAGCAGAGAGGGGGCGAGGGATACGCAGTATTTT. It yields the protein CATSREGARDTQYF.

There are many counts of this clonotype. The chain combines TRBV5-1 with TRBJ2-6; D is possibly TRBD1 (6 bases). The CDR3 is made up of 20 amino acids. The germline gives CDR1 SGHRS, CDR2 YFSETQ. The V end was cut by 4 bases, the J end by 2 bases, with 25 bases between. This CDR3 is CASSGNTGTTIPPGANVLTF. In DNA, the CDR3 is TGCGCCAGCAGCGGAAACACCGGGACAACGATCCCTCCTGGGGCCAACGTCCTGACTTTC.

This clonotype was detected ten times or more. V and J are TRBV4-1 and TRBJ2-1; TRBD1 matches at 7 bases. V gave up 2 bases and J gave up 9 bases; unmatched junction bases: 7. Germline CDR1 and CDR2: MGHRA and YSYEKL. The CDR3 is 14 amino acids. The CDR3 DNA is TGCGCCAGCAGCCAATCGCTAACAGGGGCTGAGCAGTTCTTC. Encoded protein: CASSQSLTGAEQFF.

This clonotype was found many times. The chain links TRBV3-1 to TRBJ1-1, with TRBD1 matching over 11 bases. With V trimmed by 4 bases and J by 5 bases, 6 bases remained unmatched. CDR1 LGHDT and CDR2 YNNKEL come from the germline V gene (reference sequence). CDR3 size: 15 residues. CDR3: CASSRGTGGNTEAFF. The CDR3 nucleotides read TGTGCCAGCAGCCGAGGGACAGGGGGTAATACTGAAGCTTTCTTT.

This clonotype has at least ten counts. CDR3 in DNA: TGTGCCAGCAGCCCCGGACATGTAGGTCCCAACGAGCAGTACTTC. It codes for CASSPGHVGPNEQYF. The chain links TRBV5-5 to TRBJ2-7, with D perhaps matching TRBD1 (5 bases). This CDR3 spans 15 amino acids. The germline CDR1 and CDR2 sequences are SGHKS and YYEKEE (reference sequence). V lost 4 bases and J 5 bases, leaving 19 bases between the germline ends.

With respect to this clonotype: No conserved phenylalanine or tryptophan is present at the end of the CDR3, so a read error is the likely explanation. This chain connects TRBV7-8 to TRBJ2-5; D possibly corresponds to TRBD1 (5 bases). The CDR3 is made up of 13 amino acids. The V gene's germline CDR1 is SGHVS and CDR2 FQNEAQ. V was pared by 5 bases and J by 1 base, with 8 bases between. The DNA for the CDR3 is TGTGCCAGCAGCCACAGGACCCAAGAGACCCAGTACAAC. As protein: CASSHRTQETQYN.

In this sample, this clonotype turned up many times. J is TRBJ2-7 and V is TRBV7-9; tentative D call: TRBD2 (5 bases). V was trimmed by 4 bases and J by 5 bases, leaving 6 bases between them. Germline V gene lookup returns CDR1 SEHNR and CDR2 FQNEAQ (reference sequence). The CDR3 runs 11 residues. The CDR3 nucleotides read TGTGCCAGCAGCTCGAGGGACGAGCAGTACGTC. Protein sequence: CASSSRDEQYV.

The rearrangement uses TRBV5-6 and TRBJ2-1; D remains ambiguous. The CDR3 sequence is 16 residues long. V was trimmed by 1 base and J by 2 bases, leaving 13 bases between them. Germline CDR1 and CDR2: SGHDT and YYEEEE. CDR3 nucleotide sequence: TGTGCCAGCAGCTTGTCCGGTGGGGAACCCTACAATGAGCAGTTCTTC. As protein: CASSLSGGEPYNEQFF. Full variable domain (missing parts from reference TRBV5-6 and TRBJ2-1): DAGVTQSPTHLIKTRGQQVTLRCSPKSGHDTVSWYQQALGQGPQFIFQYYEEEERQRGNFPDRFSGHQFPNYSSELNVNALLLGDSALYLCASSLSGGEPYNEQFFGPGTRLTVL.

This clonotype has a count of ten or more. The chain joins TRBV7-9 to TRBJ1-5; no clear D. The V gene lost 1 base and the J gene lost 3 bases, with 10 bases spanning the gap. Germline values: CDR1 SEHNR, CDR2 FQNEAQ (reference sequence). The CDR3 is 15 amino acids. CDR3 in DNA: TGTGCCAGCAGCTTAGACGGAAGGCACAATCAGCCCCAGCATTTT. Translated, it gives CASSLDGRHNQPQHF.

This clonotype was seen repeatedly, ten times or more. This chain uses TRBV7-2 with TRBJ2-3, with 12 bases fitting TRBD2. The V gene's germline CDR1 is SGHTA and CDR2 FQGNSA. The CDR3 runs to 12 residues. The J segment lost 14 bases and the V segment lost 0 bases, leaving 0 bases of the junction unmatched. The DNA for the CDR3 is TGTGCCAGCAGCTTAGCGGGACTAGCGGGGTATTTT. This encodes CASSLAGLAGYF.

This clonotype was picked up many times. V usage is TRBV5-1 and J usage is TRBJ1-1; a possible D gene is TRBD1 (6 bases). V was pared by 3 bases and J by 1 base, with 10 bases between. This CDR3 comprises 14 residues. The germline V gene encodes CDR1 SGHRS and CDR2 YFSETQ. CDR3 DNA sequence: TGCGCCAGCAGCTCACAGGGAGGGAACACTGAAGCTTTCTTT. Residues: CASSSQGGNTEAFF.

By share of the sample, this clonotype is medium-sized. The J gene is TRBJ1-5, the V gene TRBV3-1, with D possibly being TRBD1 (5 bases). The germline V gene encodes CDR1 LGHDT and CDR2 YNNKEL (reference sequence). Trimming pared 4 bases from V and 6 bases from J, leaving 13 bases between. The CDR3 totals 14 residues. The CDR3 coding sequence is TGTGCCAGCAGCCTACGGGGGGATACTCAGCCCCAGCATTTT. Translated: CASSLRGDTQPQHF.

This clonotype showed up many times. The CDR3 DNA reads TGTGCCAGCAGTTACTCGGGGTGGACAGATAATGAAAAACTGTTTTTT. This gives the protein CASSYSGWTDNEKLFF. V usage is TRBV6-6 and J usage is TRBJ1-4; weak D call: TRBD1 (6 bases). Germline V gene data show CDR1 as MNHNY and CDR2 as SVGAGI (reference sequence). V lost 0 bases to trimming and J lost 4 bases, with 12 bases between them. This CDR3 region has 16 residues.

At least ten counts were recorded for this clonotype. This chain joins TRBV7-2 and TRBJ1-1; a possible D gene is TRBD1 (5 bases). Per germline, CDR1 SGHTA and CDR2 FQGNSA. CDR3 size: 13 residues. The germline V and J ends were trimmed by 5 bases and 2 bases, with 9 bases remaining between them. The CDR3 nucleotides read TGTGCCAGCAGCGAGAGGGGTAACACTGAAGCTTTCTTT. Its protein is CASSERGNTEAFF. Combining the CDR3 with reference TRBV7-2 and TRBJ1-1 gives the whole variable domain GAGVSQSPSNKVTEKGKDVELRCDPISGHTALYWYRQSLGQGLEFLIYFQGNSAPDKSGLPSDRFSAERTGGSVSTLTIQRTQQEDSAVYLCASSERGNTEAFFGQGTRLTVV.

The chain links TRBV6-4 to TRBJ2-3; 11 nucleotides agree with TRBD2. The CDR3 runs 15 residues. Germline V gives CDR1 MRHNA, CDR2 SNTAGT. The ends lost 4 bases at V and 9 bases at J; junction bases unmatched: 9. CDR3 residues: CASSVVSGGAETQYF. The CDR3 DNA follows: TGTGCCAGCAGTGTCGTTAGCGGGGGGGCCGAAACGCAGTATTTT.